This T cell receptor beta chain was sequenced in a study of blood T cell repertoires in COVID-19. On the study more broadly: Collection of acute and convalescent COVID-19 samples took place in the United States, Italy and Spain. Sample material is recorded as cDNA or gDNA derived from T cells, B-cell-depleted T cells, or PBMCs.

In the study's own analysis: From reference gene primer amplification, estimates of nucleated cell counts were derived. Sequencing used immunoSEQ multiplex PCR; TCRdb keeps in-frame clones, though not all of them. V and J calls and clone size are given by that table; D and trimming were obtained from the DNA. The repertoire holds roughly 220,000 clones, with about 78% as singletons. Germline CDR1 is LNHDA and CDR2 is SQIVND (reference sequence). Trimming cost V 3 bases and J 2 bases; bases outside gene matches: 6. The CDR3 runs 16 residues. This clonotype was sampled from an older woman with acute or convalescent COVID-19. The sequencing sample was made of peripheral blood. The chain uses TRBV19 and TRBJ1-2; 10 nucleotides agree with TRBD1. The CDR3, as DNA: TGTGCCAGTAGTATGGAGACAGGGGGCTTCAACTATGGCTACACCTTC. This gives the protein CASSMETGGFNYGYTF.